Described below is a single T cell receptor (beta chain) sequence and its context. Method: immunoSEQ multiplex PCR; TCRdb's copy keeps in-frame clones and lacks some. The table lists fewer than 350,000 clones, approximately 88% of them singletons. Germline lookup yields CDR1 MDHEN and CDR2 SYDVKM. This CDR3 has 18 amino acids. J gave up 2 bases and V 5 bases, and 10 bases lay outside the gene matches. Two negative PCRs, clearance, or symptom resolution had been documented for recovered Cohort 3 donors. The data were obtained in a study of blood T cell repertoires in COVID-19. Sample: PBMCs or T cells enriched from blood (not recorded which). This sequence joins TRBV28 and TRBJ2-2; 11 positions agree with TRBD2. The TCR was taken from a man in his sixties who had recovered from COVID-19. The CDR3 region is CASSKSRLAGFNTGELFF. In nucleotides, the CDR3 is TGTGCCAGCAGTAAATCCCGACTAGCGGGATTTAACACCGGGGAGCTGTTTTTT.